The rows below give T cell receptor beta chains drawn from one sample of a study of beta chain features in type 1 diabetes. Assay used: immunoSEQ multiplex PCR; TCRdb lists only in-frame clones, some missing. The repertoire has approximately 730,000 clones, under 15% of them found once; the top ten carry approximately 0.021%. The sequencing input was naive CD4+ T cells from blood. Receptors originate from a man younger than 30 with type 1 diabetes. Both conserved end residues are part of each CDR3. Each record gives: J gene, V gene, D gene, clone size, CDR3 protein, CDR3 DNA. D genes are given only for firm matches. Only some rows state a clone size, as once, few, many or a class for expanded clones.

j_call: TRBJ1-1; v_call: TRBV5-1; d_call: NA; clone_size: NA; cdr3_aa: CASSLGSTEAFF; cdr3_nt: TGCGCCAGCAGCTTGGGAAGCACTGAAGCTTTCTTT
j_call: TRBJ2-7; v_call: TRBV28; d_call: TRBD1; clone_size: NA; cdr3_aa: CASSLLGQGLYEQYF; cdr3_nt: TGTGCCAGCAGTCTACTCGGACAGGGTCTCTACGAGCAGTACTTC
j_call: TRBJ2-5; v_call: TRBV18; d_call: TRBD1; clone_size: NA; cdr3_aa: CASSPRTGKNQETQYF; cdr3_nt: TGTGCCAGCTCACCCCGGACAGGGAAGAATCAAGAGACCCAGTACTTC
j_call: TRBJ2-5; v_call: TRBV7-7; d_call: NA; clone_size: NA; cdr3_aa: CASSPAGLSETQYF; cdr3_nt: TGTGCCAGCAGCCCCGCCGGATTATCAGAGACCCAGTACTTC
j_call: TRBJ2-7; v_call: TRBV15; d_call: TRBD1; clone_size: NA; cdr3_aa: CATSRRQGNSYEQYF; cdr3_nt: TGTGCCACCAGCAGGCGACAGGGAAACTCCTACGAGCAGTACTTC
j_call: TRBJ1-2; v_call: TRBV23-1; d_call: NA; clone_size: NA; cdr3_aa: CASSPHRRQAINYGYTF; cdr3_nt: TGCGCCAGCAGTCCTCATCGTAGGCAGGCGATAAACTATGGCTACACCTTC
j_call: TRBJ2-3; v_call: TRBV28; d_call: TRBD1; clone_size: NA; cdr3_aa: CASPGQGIADTQYF; cdr3_nt: TGTGCCAGTCCGGGACAGGGGATAGCAGATACGCAGTATTTT
j_call: TRBJ2-2; v_call: TRBV21-1; d_call: NA; clone_size: NA; cdr3_aa: CASSKGLWRESRSGELFF; cdr3_nt: TGTGCCAGCAGCAAAGGCCTATGGAGGGAATCCCGCTCCGGGGAGCTGTTTTTT
j_call: TRBJ2-3; v_call: TRBV9; d_call: NA; clone_size: NA; cdr3_aa: CASSVGAGVGTDTQYF; cdr3_nt: TGTGCCAGCAGCGTAGGGGCAGGGGTTGGCACAGATACGCAGTATTTT
j_call: TRBJ1-6; v_call: TRBV5-1; d_call: TRBD1; clone_size: NA; cdr3_aa: CASKDGQEALALHF; cdr3_nt: TGCGCCAGCAAAGATGGACAGGAAGCTCTGGCCCTCCACTTT
j_call: TRBJ1-6; v_call: TRBV7-9; d_call: NA; clone_size: few; cdr3_aa: CASSLGGMVSPLHF; cdr3_nt: TGTGCCAGCAGCTTAGGGGGTATGGTTTCACCCCTCCACTTT
j_call: TRBJ2-5; v_call: TRBV5-1; d_call: NA; clone_size: few; cdr3_aa: CASADPHREGETQYF; cdr3_nt: TGCGCCAGCGCTGACCCCCACAGGGAAGGGGAGACCCAGTACTTC
j_call: TRBJ1-1; v_call: TRBV27; d_call: NA; clone_size: few; cdr3_aa: CASSLRGYAEAFF; cdr3_nt: TGTGCCAGCAGTTTACGGGGGTACGCTGAAGCTTTCTTT
j_call: TRBJ2-6; v_call: TRBV7-8; d_call: NA; clone_size: NA; cdr3_aa: CASSLTPTQGSGANVLTF; cdr3_nt: TGTGCCAGCAGCTTAACTCCTACACAGGGTTCTGGGGCCAACGTCCTGACTTTC
j_call: TRBJ1-2; v_call: TRBV7-2; d_call: NA; clone_size: NA; cdr3_aa: CASSLGRDYGYTF; cdr3_nt: TGTGCCAGCAGCTTGGGCAGGGACTATGGCTACACCTTC